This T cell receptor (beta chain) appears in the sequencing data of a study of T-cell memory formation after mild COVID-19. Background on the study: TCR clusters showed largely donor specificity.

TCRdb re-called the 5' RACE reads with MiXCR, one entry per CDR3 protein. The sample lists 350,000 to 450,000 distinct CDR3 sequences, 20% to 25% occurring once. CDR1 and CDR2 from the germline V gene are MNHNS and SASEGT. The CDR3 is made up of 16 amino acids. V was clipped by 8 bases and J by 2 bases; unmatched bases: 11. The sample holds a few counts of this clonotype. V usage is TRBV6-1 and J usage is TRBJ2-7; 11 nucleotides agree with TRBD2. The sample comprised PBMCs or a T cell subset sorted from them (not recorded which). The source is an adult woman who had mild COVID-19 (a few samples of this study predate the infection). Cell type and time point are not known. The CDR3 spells CASEDLMTSGAYEQYF. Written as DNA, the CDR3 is TGTGCCAGCGAAGACCTGATGACTAGCGGGGCCTACGAGCAGTACTTC.